This T cell receptor beta chain derives from a study of T-cell reconstitution after alpha-beta-depleted transplantation in children. The CDR3 contains 15 residues. V lost 1 base to trimming and J lost 6 bases, with 13 bases between them. Germline lookup yields CDR1 LGHNA and CDR2 YNFKEQ. Unique molecular identifiers were used in preparing the TCRbeta library. Each CDR3 protein is one row after TCRdb ran MiXCR on the PCR reads. The sample has approximately 490,000 distinct CDR3 sequences, approximately 13% seen once; the top ten hold 4.5% to 6%. Here the sequenced sample was PBMCs from the stem cell graft donor, taken from the stem cell graft. This TCR was recovered from a human donor who donated a stem cell graft to a child with combined immunodeficiency. The chain employs TRBV4-2 and TRBJ1-5, with D possibly TRBD1 on 5 matching bases. This chain's CDR3 is CASSQGGGAGQPQHF. The CDR3 DNA follows: TGTGCCAGCAGCCAAGGAGGAGGGGCTGGTCAGCCCCAGCATTTT.